The 15 T cell receptor beta chains below were found in one sample sequenced in a study of CD8 T cells in ankylosing spondylitis. The study's findings and limits: Blood of patients with ankylosing spondylitis appeared to be characterized by a TCR beta motif of several highly homologous variants.

These receptors have no known antigen. Via MiXCR, TCRdb re-called the 5' RACE reads, giving one row per CDR3 protein. This table holds fewer than 550,000 distinct CDR3 sequences, approximately 5.3% found once. The sample was blood, either unsorted or a sorted T cell fraction (not recorded which). The origin of the receptors is a male donor with ankylosing spondylitis.

This clonotype was recorded at least ten times. The chain couples TRBV20-1 to TRBJ1-5; possibly TRBD1 for D (6 bases). Germline assignment: CDR1 DFQATT and CDR2 SNEGSKA (reference sequence). This CDR3 has 13 residues. Trimming took 5 bases from V and 3 from J, leaving 11 bases between them. CDR3 in DNA: TGCAGTGCTTCAGACAGGCTCAATCAGCCCCAGCATTTT. This sequence encodes CSASDRLNQPQHF.

The chain carries TRBV3-1 and TRBJ2-7; 9 positions match TRBD2. The CDR3 loop spans 16 amino acids. J was trimmed by 3 bases and V by 5 bases; bases with no gene match: 11. Per germline, CDR1 LGHDT and CDR2 YNNKEL (reference sequence). CDR3 loop: CASSKGRGGDSYEQYF. The CDR3 DNA is TGTGCCAGCAGCAAAGGGCGCGGGGGGGACAGCTACGAGCAGTACTTC.

The DNA of the CDR3 is TGCGCCAGCAGCCATGCAGGGGAAAACATTCAGTACTTC. Its translation: CASSHAGENIQYF. The chain links TRBV4-3 to TRBJ2-4; perhaps TRBD1 as D (6 bases). CDR1 is LGHNA, CDR2 YSLEER, per germline. Trimming pared 3 bases from V and 5 bases from J, leaving 8 bases between. The CDR3 length is 13 residues.

For this clonotype: A much larger clone differs from this one at a single base, so this may be a read error. V usage is TRBV20-1 and J usage is TRBJ2-2, with 9 bases that match TRBD1. The CDR3 covers 16 residues. The germline gives CDR1 DFQATT, CDR2 SNEGSKA (reference sequence). The CDR3: CCARAYRGPNTGELFF. The CDR3 nucleotides read TGCTGTGCTAGAGCCTACAGGGGGCCGAACACCGGGGAGCTGTTTTTT.

Only a few counts were recorded for this clonotype. The gene calls are TRBV2 and TRBJ2-6, with 9 positions matching TRBD1. V shed 5 bases, J shed 0 bases, and the junction held 11 bases outside the gene matches. The CDR3 sequence is 19 residues long. Germline V gene data show CDR1 as SNHLY and CDR2 as FYNNEI. The CDR3 spells CASSSNPGQGISGANVLTF. The CDR3 nucleotides read TGTGCCAGCAGTTCCAACCCGGGACAGGGAATCTCTGGGGCCAACGTCCTGACTTTC.

In its sample, this clonotype was seen a few times. The chain links TRBV4-3 to TRBJ2-1; no firm D call. CDR3 size: 15 residues. V lost 0 bases and J lost 4, with 10 bases in between. Germline V lookup: CDR1 LGHNA, CDR2 YSLEER. As DNA, the CDR3 is TGCGCCAGCAGCCAAGATCTGGTACAGTACAATGAGCAGTTCTTC. Translation: CASSQDLVQYNEQFF.

In its sample, this clonotype was seen many times. The chain employs TRBV5-1 and TRBJ2-5; a weak D match, TRBD1 (6 bases). The CDR3 is 15 residues long. Germline V gene lookup returns CDR1 SGHRS and CDR2 YFSETQ. Between the trimmed V and J ends, which lost 0 bases and 2 bases, there was a span of 11 bases. CDR3 coding DNA: TGCGCCAGCAGCTTGGCCAACGGACAGCAAGAGACCCAGTACTTC. Translating gives CASSLANGQQETQYF.

This clonotype was counted at least ten times. The chain is built from TRBV4-2 and TRBJ1-1; no reliable D call. This CDR3 has 16 amino acids. V was trimmed by 0 bases and J by 4 bases, leaving 15 bases between them. From germline, CDR1 is LGHNA and CDR2 YNFKEQ. The CDR3 nucleotides read TGTGCCAGCAGCCAAGATCGGAAGGTTTTGGGCACTGAAGCTTTCTTT. Residues: CASSQDRKVLGTEAFF.

The chain uses TRBV2 and TRBJ2-2; 7 nucleotides agree with TRBD1. With V trimmed by 7 bases and J by 6 bases, 8 bases remained unmatched. This CDR3 spans 14 amino acids. The V gene's germline CDR1 is SNHLY and CDR2 FYNNEI. The CDR3 here is CASILRQGAGELFF. CDR3 bases: TGTGCCAGCATTCTCCGACAGGGTGCCGGGGAGCTGTTTTTT.

The chain employs TRBV24-1 and TRBJ2-7; D tentatively fits TRBD1 or TRBD2 (5 bases each). Germline V gives CDR1 KGHDR, CDR2 SFDVKD. The CDR3 sequence is 15 residues long. The germline V and J ends were trimmed by 4 bases and 3 bases, with 15 bases remaining between them. CDR3 sequence: CATSDSGDPLYEQYF. The CDR3 DNA is TGTGCCACCAGTGACTCCGGGGACCCCCTCTACGAGCAGTACTTC.

This clonotype occurred a few times. V usage is TRBV5-1 and J usage is TRBJ1-4; D gene ambiguous. V lost 2 bases to trimming and J lost 8 bases, with 19 bases between them. The CDR3 loop spans 16 amino acids. CDR1 is SGHRS, CDR2 YFSETQ, per germline. The CDR3: CASSFNGITIGEKLFF. The CDR3 coding sequence is TGCGCCAGCAGCTTCAACGGGATTACAATCGGGGAAAAACTGTTTTTT. Based on the CDR3 plus reference TRBV5-1 and TRBJ1-4, the full variable domain is KAGVTQTPRYLIKTRGQQVTLSCSPISGHRSVSWYQQTPGQGLQFLFEYFSETQRNKGNFPGRFSGRQFSNSRSEMNVSTLELGDSALYLCASSFNGITIGEKLFFGSGTQLSVL.

This clonotype appeared many times. Here the CDR3 DNA reads TGTGCCAGCAGCTTAAGACAGCGGGGCGGGAGGGCCCACTACGAGCAGTACTTC. Its protein is CASSLRQRGGRAHYEQYF. The V call is TRBV5-5, the J call TRBJ2-7; 9 bases map to TRBD2. V gave up 2 bases and J gave up 3 bases; unmatched junction bases: 15. Looked up from germline, CDR1 is SGHKS and CDR2 is YYEKEE (reference sequence). The CDR3 totals 18 residues.

This clonotype was seen repeatedly, ten times or more. Here the CDR3 DNA reads TGTGCCAGCAGGTCCGGGACAGGGGTCTCTGGAAACACCATATATTTT. Its translation: CASRSGTGVSGNTIYF. The J gene is TRBJ1-3, the V gene TRBV12-3 or TRBV12-4; 10 bases agree with TRBD1. V lost 6 bases and J lost 0; bases outside the gene matches: 5. This CDR3 is built from 16 residues.

In this sample, this clonotype turned up many times. The chain recombines TRBV10-1 with TRBJ1-4, with D perhaps TRBD1 (5 bases). Germline CDR1 reads WNHNN; CDR2 reads SYGVQD (reference sequence). The CDR3 is 12 residues long. The V end was cut by 6 bases, the J end by 8 bases, with 10 bases between. This chain's CDR3 is CASRGAGEKLFF. The CDR3 DNA is TGCGCCAGCAGAGGGGCCGGAGAAAAACTGTTTTTT.

This clonotype occurred many times. The genes are TRBV6-1 and TRBJ1-1; weak D call: TRBD1 (5 bases). CDR3 size: 15 residues. Germline V gene data show CDR1 as MNHNS and CDR2 as SASEGT. V was pared by 7 bases and J by 0 bases, with 15 bases between. CDR3: CASNPPGRMNTEAFF. CDR3 bases: TGTGCCAGCAATCCACCGGGACGGATGAACACTGAAGCTTTCTTT.